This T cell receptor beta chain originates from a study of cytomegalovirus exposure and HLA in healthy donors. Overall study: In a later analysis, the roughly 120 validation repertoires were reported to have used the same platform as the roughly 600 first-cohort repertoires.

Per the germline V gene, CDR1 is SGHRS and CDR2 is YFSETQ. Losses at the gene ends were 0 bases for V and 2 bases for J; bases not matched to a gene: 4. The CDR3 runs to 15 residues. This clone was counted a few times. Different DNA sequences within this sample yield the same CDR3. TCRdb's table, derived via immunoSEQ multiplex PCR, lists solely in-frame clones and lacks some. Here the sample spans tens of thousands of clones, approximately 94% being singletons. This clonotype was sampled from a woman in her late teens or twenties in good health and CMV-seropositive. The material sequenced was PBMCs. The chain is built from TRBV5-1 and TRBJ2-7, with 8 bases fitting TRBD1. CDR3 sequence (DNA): TGCGCCAGCAGCTTGGGACAGGGGAGGACCTACGAGCAGTACTTC. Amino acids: CASSLGQGRTYEQYF.